This T cell receptor beta chain was identified during a study of T cell changes during pregnancy in multiple sclerosis. Profiling relied on immunoSEQ multiplex PCR, and the TCRdb table lists in-frame clones only, not all of them. The data contain almost 95,000 clones, more than 85% of them singletons. The junction had 13 bases not matched to a gene; V was cut back by 6 bases and J by 10 bases. Germline CDR1 SGHTA, CDR2 FQGNSA. CDR3 length: 16 amino acids. The TCR sequence derives from a female donor with multiple sclerosis, enrolled in a pregnancy study. The sample here was peripheral blood, taken in the first trimester of pregnancy. The chain links TRBV7-2 to TRBJ2-1; 12 positions agree with TRBD2. The DNA of the CDR3 is TGTGCCAGCAGTCCCCCGGGACTAGCGGGCCGTGGCGAGCAGTTCTTC. Protein product: CASSPPGLAGRGEQFF.